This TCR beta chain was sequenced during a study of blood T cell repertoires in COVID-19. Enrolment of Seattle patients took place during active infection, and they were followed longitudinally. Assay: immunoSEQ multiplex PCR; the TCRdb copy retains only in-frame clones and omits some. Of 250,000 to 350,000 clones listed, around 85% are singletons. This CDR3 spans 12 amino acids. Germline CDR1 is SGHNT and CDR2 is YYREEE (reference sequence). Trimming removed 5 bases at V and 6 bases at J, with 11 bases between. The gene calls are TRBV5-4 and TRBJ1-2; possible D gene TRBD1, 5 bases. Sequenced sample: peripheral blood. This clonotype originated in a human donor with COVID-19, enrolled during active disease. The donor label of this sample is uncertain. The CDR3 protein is CASSFLTDGYTF. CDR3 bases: TGTGCCAGCAGTTTCCTGACAGATGGCTACACCTTC.